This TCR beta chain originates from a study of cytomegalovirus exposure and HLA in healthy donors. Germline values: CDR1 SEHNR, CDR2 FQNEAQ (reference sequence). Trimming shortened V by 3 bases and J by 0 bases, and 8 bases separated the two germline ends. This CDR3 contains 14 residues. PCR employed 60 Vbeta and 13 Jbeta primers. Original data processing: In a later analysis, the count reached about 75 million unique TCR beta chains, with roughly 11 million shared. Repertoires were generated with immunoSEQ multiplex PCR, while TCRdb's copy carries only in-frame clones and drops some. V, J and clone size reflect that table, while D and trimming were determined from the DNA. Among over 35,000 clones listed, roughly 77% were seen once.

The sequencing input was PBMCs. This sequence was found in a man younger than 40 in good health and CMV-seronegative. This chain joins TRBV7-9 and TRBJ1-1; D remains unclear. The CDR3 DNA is TGTGCCAGCAGCTTTGAGATAATGAACACTGAAGCTTTCTTT. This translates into CASSFEIMNTEAFF. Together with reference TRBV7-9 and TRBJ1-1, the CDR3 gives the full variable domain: DTGVSQNPRHKITKRGQNVTFRCDPISEHNRLYWYRQTLGQGPEFLTYFQNEAQLEKSRLLSDRFSAERPKGSFSTLEIQRTEQGDSAMYLCASSFEIMNTEAFFGQGTRLTVV.